The rows below give T cell receptor beta chains drawn from one sample of a study of T cell repertoires in cytomegalovirus infection. TCRdb independently ran MiXCR on the reads; one entry per CDR3 protein. Of approximately 89,000 distinct CDR3 sequences in the sample, more than 20% were seen once. Antigens for these TCRs are unknown. The specimen was CD8+ T cells from cultured PBMCs, collected from culture after CMV antigen stimulation. Receptor source: a human donor in good health (CMV status not recorded). Some clones in this sample may be carry-over from other donors' samples. The CDR3 runs from the conserved cysteine through the conserved F or W. D genes are given only for firm matches. Clone size is shown for a subset of rows, as once, few, many or a class of expanded clone.

size | J | V | D | CDR3 | DNA
NA | TRBJ2-5 | TRBV6-6 | NA | CASSYSGRDKTQYF | TGTGCCAGCAGTTACTCGGGCAGGGACAAGACCCAGTACTTC
NA | TRBJ2-2 | TRBV19 | NA | CASSDFPNIGDTGELFF | TGTGCCAGCTCGGACTTCCCAAATATCGGGGACACCGGGGAGCTGTTTTTT
many | TRBJ2-5 | TRBV11-2 | NA | CASSLRWSGSKKETQYF | TGTGCCAGCAGCTTGAGGTGGTCAGGGAGTAAAAAAGAGACCCAGTACTTC
NA | TRBJ2-7 | TRBV7-6 | NA | CASSQRAGFGEQYF | TGTGCCAGCAGCCAACGGGCAGGGTTCGGCGAGCAGTACTTC
many | TRBJ1-2 | TRBV12-5 | NA | CASGSPSTNYGYTF | TGTGCTAGTGGTTCCCCCAGTACTAACTATGGCTACACCTTC
NA | TRBJ1-6 | TRBV6-1 | NA | CASTESGRKNSPLHF | TGTGCCAGCACCGAATCCGGACGAAAGAATTCACCCCTCCACTTT
many | TRBJ2-3 | TRBV7-2 | TRBD2 | CASSLVSTSGGAGDTQYF | TGTGCCAGCAGCTTAGTTTCGACTAGCGGGGGGGCCGGGGATACGCAGTATTTT
NA | TRBJ2-3 | TRBV4-3 | NA | CASSQDQGTPPDTQYF | TGCGCCAGCAGCCAAGATCAGGGGACTCCACCAGATACGCAGTATTTT
few | TRBJ2-7 | TRBV3-1 | NA | CASSQEATRDTGEQYF | TGTGCCAGCAGCCAAGAGGCTACTAGGGATACCGGGGAGCAGTACTTC
few | TRBJ2-1 | TRBV27 | NA | CASSLETGREKLYNEQFF | TGTGCCAGCAGTTTAGAGACCGGGAGAGAGAAGTTATACAATGAGCAGTTCTTC
many | TRBJ2-1 | TRBV6-2/TRBV6-3 | NA | CASSYSLGGPNEQFF | TGTGCCAGCAGTTACTCTCTAGGGGGTCCCAATGAGCAGTTCTTC
NA | TRBJ2-3 | TRBV6-6 | TRBD2 | CASIPTSVSTDTQYF | TGTGCCAGCATCCCGACTAGCGTTAGCACAGATACGCAGTATTTT
few | TRBJ1-5 | TRBV28 | NA | CATLIPGNQPQHF | TGTGCCACCCTAATACCGGGCAATCAGCCCCAGCATTTT
many | TRBJ1-2 | TRBV6-5 | TRBD1 | CASSYSIGQVLLGGYTF | TGTGCCAGCAGTTACTCCATTGGACAGGTCCTGCTGGGCGGCTACACCTTC
NA | TRBJ1-5 | TRBV6-5 | NA | CASSYSVGTNQPQHF | TGTGCCAGCAGTTATTCAGTGGGAACGAATCAGCCCCAGCATTTT
few | TRBJ1-6 | TRBV7-9 | TRBD1 | CASSSPGQADSPLHF | TGTGCCAGCAGCTCACCGGGACAGGCAGATTCACCCCTCCACTTT
NA | TRBJ1-2 | TRBV18 | TRBD1 | CASSPPGQGRNGYTF | TGTGCCAGCTCACCACCGGGACAGGGGAGGAATGGCTACACCTTC
NA | TRBJ1-5 | TRBV5-6 | TRBD1 | CASSGQGWNQPQHF | TGTGCCAGCAGCGGACAGGGTTGGAATCAGCCCCAGCATTTT
NA | TRBJ2-7 | TRBV4-1 | NA | CASSLQDASYEQYF | TGCGCCAGCAGCCTACAGGACGCATCCTACGAGCAGTACTTC
NA | TRBJ2-5 | TRBV19 | TRBD2 | CASTGASGEETQYF | TGTGCCAGTACGGGAGCTAGCGGGGAAGAGACCCAGTACTTC
many | TRBJ2-1 | TRBV20-1 | TRBD2 | CSARGLAGGTSYNEQFF | TGCAGTGCTAGGGGACTAGCGGGAGGAACCTCCTACAATGAGCAGTTCTTC
NA | TRBJ2-2 | TRBV11-3 | TRBD2 | CASSIGLGKAGELFF | TGTGCCAGCAGCATCGGACTAGGGAAGGCCGGGGAGCTGTTTTTT
few | TRBJ2-1 | TRBV6-1 | TRBD2 | CASSDPGTSGLNEQFF | TGTGCCAGCAGTGACCCCGGGACTAGCGGACTCAATGAGCAGTTCTTC
NA | TRBJ2-2 | TRBV7-3 | TRBD2 | CASSLLAGEANTGVLFF | TGTGCCAGCAGCCTACTAGCGGGGGAAGCGAACACCGGGGTGCTGTTTTTT